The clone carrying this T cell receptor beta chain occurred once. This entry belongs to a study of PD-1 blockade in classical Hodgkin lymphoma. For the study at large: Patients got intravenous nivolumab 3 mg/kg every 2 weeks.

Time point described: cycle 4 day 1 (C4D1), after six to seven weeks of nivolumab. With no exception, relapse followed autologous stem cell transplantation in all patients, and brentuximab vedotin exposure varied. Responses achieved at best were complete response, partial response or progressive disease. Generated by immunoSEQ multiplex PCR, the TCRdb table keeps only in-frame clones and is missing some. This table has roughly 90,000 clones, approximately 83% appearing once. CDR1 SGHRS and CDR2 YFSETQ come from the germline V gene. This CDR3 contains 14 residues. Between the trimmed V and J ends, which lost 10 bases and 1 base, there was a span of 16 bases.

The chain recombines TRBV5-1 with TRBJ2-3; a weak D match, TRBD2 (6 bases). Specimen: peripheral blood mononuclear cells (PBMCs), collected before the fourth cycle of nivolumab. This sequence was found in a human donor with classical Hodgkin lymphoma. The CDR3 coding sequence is TGCGCCTCCGGAGGGTCCACCCGCACAGATACGCAGTATTTT. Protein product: CASGGSTRTDTQYF.